This T cell receptor (beta chain) was sequenced during a study of blood T cell repertoires in COVID-19. V lost 4 bases and J lost 7, with 11 bases in between. CDR1 and CDR2 from the germline V gene are SGHAT and FQNNGV. The CDR3 has 14 residues. This clone was counted a single time. TCRdb's copy holds only in-frame clones and misses some; the assay was immunoSEQ multiplex PCR. The sample lists about 180,000 clones, 86% occurring once. The TCR originated in a man aged 70 or older with active or convalescent COVID-19. This rearrangement joins TRBV11-2 to TRBJ1-6, with D perhaps TRBD1 (5 bases). The sequenced material came from peripheral blood. The chain's CDR3 is CASSSLAGNSPLHF. CDR3 nucleotides: TGTGCCAGCAGCTCCCTCGCAGGGAATTCACCCCTCCACTTT.